The sequence of this TCR beta chain was determined in a study of vaccination and CD4 T cells after COVID-19. The wider study: Nasal swab PCR showed SARS-CoV-2 in convalescent patients, under 10 with mild and one with severe disease. Cells were stimulated with overlapping spike peptide pools from SARS-CoV-2, HCoV-NL63, HCoV-OC43 and HCoV-229E.

Per germline, CDR1 SNHLY and CDR2 FYNNEI. The CDR3 has 15 residues. V gave up 0 bases and J gave up 8 bases, with 13 bases separating them. Regarding treatment: approximately nine-day PBMC culture with coronavirus spike peptide pools or control peptides (ViraFEST assay). Antigen-specific T cells were expanded with peptide pools by ViraFEST, and TCRs were then sequenced. Oncomine TCR Beta short-read sequencing was applied to DNA from cultured CD4+ T cells. TCRdb processed the PCR reads anew with MiXCR; each CDR3 protein has one entry. The profile covers 4,000 to 4,500 distinct CDR3 sequences, with around 20% appearing a single time and approximately 24% taken by the ten largest. This clonotype was detected only a few times. The target antigen is unknown.

The chain carries TRBV2 and TRBJ1-4, with no clear D. The sequenced material came from CD4+ T cells from blood, cultured in vitro. The sequence was collected from a human donor who had recovered from COVID-19. The CDR3 is CASSEAGIGGEKLFF. In nucleotides, the CDR3 is TGTGCCAGCAGTGAAGCAGGGATTGGTGGGGAAAAACTGTTTTTT.